This T cell receptor (beta chain) was sequenced for a study of T cells in Graves' hyperthyroidism and ophthalmopathy. Study context: Peripheral blood was drawn at first diagnosis, prior to all treatment.

This clonotype showed up many times. Regions amplified from RNA transcripts were the TCR beta CDR3 regions. First-round RT-PCR with HTBI primers amplified the TCR CDR3 region. Each CDR3 protein gets one entry after TCRdb re-called the multiplex PCR reads with MiXCR. This table has under 550,000 distinct CDR3 sequences, roughly 15% appearing once. The CDR3 is 13 amino acids. V dropped 10 bases and J dropped 7; count of bases not matched to a gene: 6. Germline V gives CDR1 SEHNR, CDR2 FQNEAQ (reference sequence). The material sequenced was blood. V is TRBV7-9 and J is TRBJ1-6; 8 positions agree with TRBD1. The source of this sequence is a woman under 30 with Graves' hyperthyroidism. For the CDR3, the DNA is TGTGCCACCGACAGGGGCGCGAATTCACCCCTCCACTTT. It encodes CATDRGANSPLHF.